One and the same sample provided the 32 T cell receptor beta chains below, sequenced in a study of siplizumab effects on memory and regulatory T cells. Sequencing used immunoSEQ multiplex PCR; TCRdb keeps in-frame clones, though not all of them. The profile covers some 110,000 clones, with approximately 94% appearing a single time and approximately 0.3% taken by the ten largest. The sample consisted of CD4+ T cells sorted from blood. The origin of the receptors is a human donor in good health.

The V gene is TRBV4-2, the J gene TRBJ2-7, with D hard to call. The V end lost 0 bases, the J end lost 1 base, and 7 bases lay between the germline ends. The germline gives CDR1 LGHNA, CDR2 YNFKEQ. The CDR3 extends over 14 amino acids. CDR3 sequence reads: CASSQEYGSYEQYF. The CDR3 bases are TGTGCCAGCAGCCAAGAGTACGGGTCCTACGAGCAGTACTTC.

This chain uses TRBV5-1 with TRBJ1-3; 7 bases are a match to TRBD1. V dropped 7 bases and J dropped 0; count of bases not matched to a gene: 4. Looked up from germline, CDR1 is SGHRS and CDR2 is YFSETQ. The CDR3 sequence is 14 residues long. CDR3 amino acids: CASSRDSSGNTIYF. As DNA, the CDR3 is TGCGCCAGCTCCCGGGACAGCTCTGGAAACACCATATATTTT.

This sequence joins TRBV7-2 and TRBJ2-1; D unresolved. Germline assignment: CDR1 SGHTA and CDR2 FQGNSA. Between the trimmed V and J ends, which lost 3 bases and 9 bases, there was a span of 12 bases. This CDR3 has 13 amino acids. The CDR3 spells CASSFGRAGEQFF. The CDR3 DNA is TGTGCCAGCAGCTTTGGTCGGGCAGGTGAGCAGTTCTTC.

The rearrangement links TRBV7-2 to TRBJ2-7, with a possible D match to TRBD1 (6 bases). CDR1 is SGHTA, CDR2 FQGNSA, per germline. V was cut by 5 bases and J by 4 bases, with 18 bases left in between. This CDR3 is built from 15 residues. CDR3 nucleotide sequence: TGTGCCAGCAGCGCCGTAGGACAGTCTTTTTACGAGCAGTACTTC. It encodes CASSAVGQSFYEQYF.

V usage is TRBV13 and J usage is TRBJ1-4; D possibly corresponds to TRBD1 (5 bases). The V end was cut by 5 bases, the J end by 2 bases, with 12 bases between. The length of the CDR3 is 15 residues. The germline V gene has CDR1 PRHDT and CDR2 FYEKMQ (reference sequence). This CDR3 is CASSRRVGTNEKLFF. The CDR3 nucleotides are TGTGCCAGCAGCCGCAGGGTGGGTACTAATGAAAAACTGTTTTTT.

The chain uses TRBV30 and TRBJ1-2; D possibly corresponds to TRBD1 (5 bases). This CDR3 has 12 residues. The germline CDR1 and CDR2 sequences are GTSNPN and SVGIG (reference sequence). The V end was cut by 1 base, the J end by 8 bases, with 11 bases between. The CDR3 region is CAWSGDRWGYTF. The CDR3 DNA reads as TGTGCCTGGAGTGGGGACCGCTGGGGCTACACCTTC.

The chain links TRBV11-3 to TRBJ2-1; 11 positions match TRBD2. CDR1 is SGHNT and CDR2 is YENEEA in the germline V gene. CDR3 size: 16 residues. The V and J ends lost 1 base and 7 bases, in that order; junction bases with no gene match: 6. CDR3 in DNA: TGTGCCAGCAGCTTAGGTGTAGCGGGGGGGTGGAATGAGCAGTTCTTC. Its protein product is CASSLGVAGGWNEQFF.

The genes are TRBV30 and TRBJ1-5; TRBD1 matches 9 bases. V dropped 4 bases and J dropped 2; count of bases not matched to a gene: 6. Germline CDR1 and CDR2: GTSNPN and SVGIG (reference sequence). The CDR3 covers 15 residues. For the CDR3, the DNA is TGTGCCTGGACAACAGGGGGCAGGGGCAATCAGCCCCAGCATTTT. It specifies CAWTTGGRGNQPQHF.

The chain joins TRBV7-8 to TRBJ2-1; no clear D. The germline CDR1 and CDR2 sequences are SGHVS and FQNEAQ. The CDR3 consists of 14 residues. Trimming stripped 5 bases from V and 2 bases from J, with 10 bases between. CDR3 residues: CASSPLAPYNEQFF. CDR3 in DNA: TGTGCCAGCAGCCCCTTAGCCCCCTACAATGAGCAGTTCTTC.

The V call is TRBV30, the J call TRBJ2-5; TRBD1 matches 9 bases. The CDR3 consists of 16 residues. Per the germline V gene, CDR1 is GTSNPN and CDR2 is SVGIG (reference sequence). V lost 0 bases and J lost 6; bases outside the gene matches: 11. As DNA, the CDR3 is TGTGCCTGGAGTGTATCGCCCACCGGACAGGGGAAGACCCAGTACTTC. Its protein is CAWSVSPTGQGKTQYF.

The chain has TRBV19 and TRBJ1-2, with D perhaps matching TRBD1 (5 bases). The V and J ends lost 1 base and 2 bases respectively, with 11 bases between them. Germline V gene lookup returns CDR1 LNHDA and CDR2 SQIVND (reference sequence). CDR3 length: 15 amino acids. CDR3 protein: CASSIVIRANYGYTF. CDR3 sequence (DNA): TGTGCCAGTAGTATAGTCATCAGGGCCAACTATGGCTACACCTTC.

This clone has only one observation. V is TRBV6-6 and J is TRBJ1-5; D remains ambiguous. V shed 7 bases and J shed 1 base, with 8 bases lying between them. The CDR3 totals 13 residues. The germline gives CDR1 MNHNY, CDR2 SVGAGI (reference sequence). The CDR3 bases are TGTGCCAGCACCTTGAGAAGCAATCAGCCCCAGCATTTT. It is translated as CASTLRSNQPQHF.

The chain carries TRBV2 and TRBJ1-5; 7 bases fit TRBD1. CDR3 length: 15 amino acids. The V gene's germline CDR1 is SNHLY and CDR2 FYNNEI. The V gene end was trimmed by 6 bases and the J gene end by 2 bases; junction bases not matched to a gene: 7. DNA for the CDR3: TGTGCCAGCAGCACAGACAGGGTGGGCAATCAGCCCCAGCATTTT. As protein: CASSTDRVGNQPQHF.

The rearrangement uses TRBV4-3 and TRBJ1-3, with a tentative D call TRBD1 (5 bases). The germline V gene has CDR1 LGHNA and CDR2 YSLEER. The CDR3 is 15 residues long. V dropped 5 bases and J dropped 0 bases, with 11 bases sitting between them. DNA for the CDR3: TGCGCCAGCAGCACAGACAGAAGCTCTGGAAACACCATATATTTT. Protein product: CASSTDRSSGNTIYF.

The gene calls are TRBV21-1 and TRBJ2-5. TRBV21-1 corresponds to a pseudogene. This CDR3 spans 14 amino acids. CDR3 sequence (DNA): TGTGCCAGCAGCAAAGGGAAGGCCCAAGAGACCCAGTACTTC. Its protein is CASSKGKAQETQYF.

The V and J genes are TRBV7-2 and TRBJ2-3; D gene unclear. This CDR3 is 14 amino acids long. V shed 3 bases and J shed 6 bases, with 13 bases lying between them. Germline V gene lookup returns CDR1 SGHTA and CDR2 FQGNSA. The CDR3 region has the DNA TGTGCCAGCAGCTTTAACGCAGGCCCGGATACGCAGTATTTT. Its translation: CASSFNAGPDTQYF. Together with reference TRBV7-2 and TRBJ2-3, the CDR3 gives the full variable domain: GAGVSQSPSNKVTEKGKDVELRCDPISGHTALYWYRQSLGQGLEFLIYFQGNSAPDKSGLPSDRFSAERTGGSVSTLTIQRTQQEDSAVYLCASSFNAGPDTQYFGPGTRLTVL.

This chain uses TRBV15 with TRBJ2-7, with D possibly being TRBD1 or TRBD2 (6 bases each). This CDR3 is built from 14 residues. V lost 4 bases and J lost 0, with 10 bases in between. CDR1 is LNHNV and CDR2 is YYDKDF in the germline V gene (reference sequence). CDR3 amino acids: CATSMRGASYEQYF. CDR3 in DNA: TGTGCCACCAGCATGAGGGGGGCCTCCTACGAGCAGTACTTC.

This clone was detected only a few times. This chain's CDR3 is CATTPGGSLNTEAFF. CDR3 nucleotides: TGTGCCACCACGCCCGGGGGCAGCCTGAACACTGAAGCTTTCTTT. This chain links TRBV19 with TRBJ1-1, with D maybe TRBD1 (6 bases). The CDR3 has 15 residues. Trimming removed 10 bases at V and 0 bases at J, with 18 bases between. CDR1 is LNHDA, CDR2 SQIVND, per germline (reference sequence).

The chain is built from TRBV11-1 and TRBJ1-2; TRBD1 agrees at 7 bases. The CDR3 has 13 residues. J gave up 7 bases and V 5 bases, and 7 bases lay outside the gene matches. Germline V lookup: CDR1 SGHAT, CDR2 FQDESV (reference sequence). CDR3 DNA sequence: TGTGCCAGCAGCCGCGACAGGGTCAGTGGCTACACCTTC. This codes for CASSRDRVSGYTF.

This chain uses TRBV6-1 with TRBJ1-3, with unresolved D. Germline CDR1 reads MNHNS; CDR2 reads SASEGT. The CDR3 spans 15 residues. The V and J ends lost 5 bases and 0 bases respectively, with 11 bases between them. The CDR3 reads CASSMGPSSGNTIYF. In DNA form, the CDR3 reads TGTGCCAGCAGTATGGGTCCTAGCTCTGGAAACACCATATATTTT.

This clone appeared a single time. This chain links TRBV18 with TRBJ2-1; 8 bases are shared with TRBD1. J was trimmed by 7 bases and V by 2 bases; bases with no gene match: 4. Germline V CDR1 and CDR2: KGHSH, LQKENI. This CDR3 comprises 14 residues. CDR3 amino acids: CASSPGTGVNEQFF. The DNA for the CDR3 is TGTGCCAGCTCACCAGGGACAGGCGTTAATGAGCAGTTCTTC.

This chain uses TRBV11-1 with TRBJ1-1; D call uncertain. Per germline, CDR1 SGHAT and CDR2 FQDESV (reference sequence). The CDR3 is made up of 14 amino acids. V lost 0 bases, J lost 1 base, and 6 bases lay in between. CDR3 loop: CASSLAGGNTEAFF. The CDR3 region has the DNA TGTGCCAGCAGCTTAGCGGGCGGGAACACTGAAGCTTTCTTT.

CDR3 amino acids: CASSGVSTGGASEQYF. As DNA, the CDR3 is TGTGCCAGCAGTGGAGTGTCTACAGGGGGCGCTTCCGAGCAGTACTTC. V is TRBV25-1 and J is TRBJ2-7; 9 positions match TRBD1. J lost 6 bases, V lost 4 bases, and 13 bases had no gene match. This CDR3 spans 16 amino acids. Germline V CDR1 and CDR2: MGHDK, SYGVNS.

J is TRBJ1-2 and V is TRBV5-4; no definite D call. This CDR3 region has 17 residues. The ends were cut back, 1 base at V and 3 bases at J, with 19 bases in the middle. The V gene's germline CDR1 is SGHNT and CDR2 YYREEE (reference sequence). The CDR3 nucleotides are TGTGCCAGCAGCTTGTTGGACCGCACCCTCCCCGACTATGGCTACACCTTC. This translates into CASSLLDRTLPDYGYTF.

The chain carries TRBV4-1 and TRBJ1-5; the match to TRBD1 covers 7 bases. Per the germline V gene, CDR1 is MGHRA and CDR2 is YSYEKL. The CDR3 consists of 15 residues. The V and J ends lost 3 bases and 0 bases, in that order; junction bases with no gene match: 2. The CDR3 region is CASSQGQFSNQPQHF. In DNA form, the CDR3 reads TGCGCCAGCAGCCAGGGACAGTTTAGCAATCAGCCCCAGCATTTT.

The rearrangement joins TRBV11-2 to TRBJ2-4, with TRBD1 as a possible D gene (6 bases). Germline assignment: CDR1 SGHAT and CDR2 FQNNGV. With 3 bases removed from V and 4 bases from J, the gap between germline ends came to 10 bases. The CDR3 totals 14 residues. The DNA for the CDR3 is TGTGCCAGCAGCTTGGGGGCGGCAAAAAACATTCAGTACTTC. Protein product: CASSLGAAKNIQYF.

This chain joins TRBV18 and TRBJ2-4, with 10 bases aligning to TRBD2. V dropped 5 bases and J dropped 0; count of bases not matched to a gene: 16. The CDR3 is 20 amino acids. Looked up from germline, CDR1 is KGHSH and CDR2 is LQKENI. CDR3 in amino acids: CASSVLGLANSPGAKNIQYF. CDR3 nucleotides: TGTGCCAGCTCAGTATTGGGACTAGCGAACTCCCCGGGAGCCAAAAACATTCAGTACTTC.

This clone has just a few counts. The chain recombines TRBV30 with TRBJ1-2; D not resolved. Germline-derived CDR1 and CDR2 are GTSNPN and SVGIG (reference sequence). The length of the CDR3 is 9 residues. V dropped 8 bases and J dropped 8 bases, with 9 bases sitting between them. CDR3 sequence: CALGVGYTF. As DNA, the CDR3 is TGTGCCCTGGGAGTGGGCTACACCTTC.

The chain joins TRBV9 to TRBJ2-2; 7 positions agree with TRBD2. Germline V lookup: CDR1 SGDLS, CDR2 YYNGEE. The J segment lost 3 bases and the V segment lost 0 bases, leaving 2 bases of the junction unmatched. The length of the CDR3 is 15 residues. In nucleotides, the CDR3 is TGTGCCAGCAGCGTAGGTCTAGCGGACACCGGGGAGCTGTTTTTT. Protein product: CASSVGLADTGELFF.

The CDR3 here is CASSRRGTTGAVEQFF. Here the CDR3 DNA reads TGTGCCAGCAGCCGTCGTGGTACTACAGGGGCGGTTGAGCAGTTCTTC. This rearrangement joins TRBV7-2 to TRBJ2-1; 7 nucleotides agree with TRBD1. Per germline, CDR1 SGHTA and CDR2 FQGNSA. This CDR3 contains 16 residues. Trimming cost V 5 bases and J 9 bases; bases outside gene matches: 16.

The gene calls are TRBV18 and TRBJ2-2; D possibly uses TRBD1 or TRBD2 (5 bases each). CDR1 is KGHSH, CDR2 LQKENI, per germline. The CDR3 is made up of 15 amino acids. V was shortened by 6 bases and J by 5 bases, with 16 bases between the two germline ends. CDR3 amino acids: CASSADKGRTGELFF. CDR3 in DNA: TGTGCCAGCTCCGCAGACAAGGGGAGAACCGGGGAGCTGTTTTTT.

V gene TRBV10-2 combines with J gene TRBJ1-1; D is perhaps TRBD1 (6 bases). The ends were cut back, 5 bases at V and 1 base at J, with 11 bases in the middle. The CDR3 extends over 14 amino acids. The germline V gene encodes CDR1 WSHSY and CDR2 SAAADI. The CDR3 bases are TGCGCCAGCAGTCACAACAGGGAGAACACTGAAGCTTTCTTT. It translates to CASSHNRENTEAFF.